This entry describes one TCR beta chain. Trimming pared 5 bases from V and 2 bases from J, leaving 10 bases between. There are 14 residues in the CDR3. Germline CDR1 is SGHTA and CDR2 is FQGNSA. The data stem from a study of cytomegalovirus exposure and HLA in healthy donors. Donors were ostensibly healthy at sampling, although undocumented immune exposures were probable. PCR employed 60 Vbeta and 13 Jbeta primers. The data were produced by immunoSEQ multiplex PCR, yet TCRdb's version contains in-frame clones alone and is incomplete. The sample lists fewer than 250,000 clones; about four fifths were seen once.

What was sequenced was PBMCs. The chain employs TRBV7-2 and TRBJ1-5; D unresolved. The sequence was obtained from a male donor in good health and CMV-seropositive. The CDR3 is CASSRTRGNQPQHF. CDR3 DNA: TGTGCCAGCAGCCGTACGAGGGGCAATCAGCCCCAGCATTTT.